This passage covers 16 T cell receptor beta chains from one sample sequenced in a study of Ad26.COV2.S vaccination and SARS-CoV-2 variants. The treatment here: around 19 received Ad26.COV2.S at low or high dose, single or two shots; 5 received placebo; per-sample allocation not given. Material that was analyzed had been drawn on day 63 after the first vaccine or placebo injection. TCRdb's copy holds only in-frame clones and misses some; the assay was immunoSEQ multiplex PCR. The table lists around 300,000 clones, 86% of them singletons. The source material was peripheral blood, sampled in a trial of Ad26.COV2.S vaccine versus placebo. These receptors originate from a person between 18 and 59 years old who received the Ad26.COV2.S COVID-19 vaccine or a placebo.

The chain uses TRBV2 and TRBJ2-2; D not certain. The length of the CDR3 is 15 residues. The germline V gene has CDR1 SNHLY and CDR2 FYNNEI. Deletions cut 4 bases from V and 1 base from J, with 10 bases between. Written as DNA, the CDR3 is TGTGCCAGCAGTGCTAGACCCCAGAACACCGGGGAGCTGTTTTTT. Its protein is CASSARPQNTGELFF.

This chain links TRBV7-9 with TRBJ2-1; a possible D gene is TRBD2 (6 bases). This CDR3 comprises 12 residues. Deletions cut 5 bases from V and 8 bases from J, with 10 bases between. The germline V gene has CDR1 SEHNR and CDR2 FQNEAQ (reference sequence). The CDR3 spells CASSPTRDEQFF. CDR3 nucleotide sequence: TGTGCCAGCAGCCCGACTAGAGATGAGCAGTTCTTC.

The rearrangement joins TRBV29-1 to TRBJ2-7; D is ambiguous. Germline CDR1 is SQVTM and CDR2 is ANQGSEA. The CDR3 length is 14 residues. Trimming stripped 0 bases from V and 0 bases from J, with 9 bases between. The CDR3 sequence: CSVEDSGLSYEQYF. In DNA, the CDR3 is TGCAGCGTTGAAGATTCCGGTCTCTCCTACGAGCAGTACTTC.

The chain couples TRBV12-3 or TRBV12-4 to TRBJ2-7, with TRBD1 matching 7 bases. The CDR3 extends over 13 amino acids. The V and J ends lost 5 bases and 2 bases, in that order; junction bases with no gene match: 3. The CDR3 nucleotides read TGTGCCAGCAGTCGGGACAGCACCTACGAGCAGTACTTC. This gives the protein CASSRDSTYEQYF.

The CDR3 DNA sequence: TGTGCCAGCAGCCGTCCGACCCTGTTAGGGACTAGCACAGATACGCAGTATTTT. Translating gives CASSRPTLLGTSTDTQYF. The chain uses TRBV7-9 and TRBJ2-3; tentatively, D is TRBD2 (6 bases). The CDR3 extends over 18 amino acids. Between the trimmed V and J ends, which lost 5 bases and 0 bases, there was a span of 21 bases. CDR1 and CDR2 from the germline V gene are SEHNR and FQNEAQ (reference sequence).

As DNA, the CDR3 is TGTGCCACCGGGGGGGGTAGCTACAATGAGCAGTTCTTC. This translates into CATGGGSYNEQFF. The chain links TRBV6-4 to TRBJ2-1; TRBD2 aligns across 8 bases. V shed 10 bases and J 3 bases; nucleotides not matched to a gene: 5. CDR1 is MRHNA and CDR2 is SNTAGT in the germline V gene. The CDR3 spans 13 residues.

The chain links TRBV28 to TRBJ2-1, with D hard to call. This CDR3 contains 13 residues. V lost 2 bases and J lost 6, with 8 bases in between. Per germline, CDR1 MDHEN and CDR2 SYDVKM. This CDR3 reads CASSLGTINEQFF. DNA of the CDR3: TGTGCCAGCAGTTTAGGCACCATCAATGAGCAGTTCTTC.

The chain carries TRBV12-3 or TRBV12-4 and TRBJ1-1; TRBD1 aligns across 8 bases. This CDR3 is built from 12 residues. Trimming cost V 4 bases and J 10 bases; bases outside gene matches: 5. The CDR3 sequence: CASSSGGVGAFF. CDR3 nucleotides: TGTGCCAGCAGTTCAGGGGGCGTCGGAGCTTTCTTT.

The V gene is TRBV27, the J gene TRBJ2-1; D may be TRBD2 (5 bases). Trimming cost V 7 bases and J 4 bases, with 14 bases left between them. CDR1 is MNHEY, CDR2 SMNVEV, per germline (reference sequence). The CDR3 covers 14 residues. CDR3 sequence: CASKGGPIYNEQFF. The CDR3, as DNA: TGTGCCAGCAAAGGCGGGCCGATTTACAATGAGCAGTTCTTC.

The V and J genes are TRBV28 and TRBJ2-5, with TRBD2 identical over 11 bases. In germline, CDR1 is MDHEN, CDR2 SYDVKM. The CDR3 extends over 16 amino acids. J lost 3 bases, V lost 6 bases, and 9 bases had no gene match. The CDR3 nucleotides read TGTGCCAGCAGACCTCTAGCGGGGGGCTGGAAAGAGACCCAGTACTTC. Translation: CASRPLAGGWKETQYF.

This clone was seen once. The chain uses TRBV5-1 and TRBJ2-7; 8 bases align to TRBD1. This CDR3 has 17 residues. The J segment lost 7 bases and the V segment lost 0 bases, leaving 15 bases of the junction unmatched. Germline V gene lookup returns CDR1 SGHRS and CDR2 YFSETQ. CDR3 in amino acids: CASSLEGRAGGAGEQYF. DNA for the CDR3: TGCGCCAGCAGCTTGGAGGGTCGCGCAGGGGGCGCGGGGGAGCAGTACTTC.

This sequence joins TRBV4-2 and TRBJ1-3; tentatively, D is TRBD1 (6 bases). The CDR3 extends over 15 amino acids. The ends were cut back, 4 bases at V and 4 bases at J, with 14 bases in the middle. Germline CDR1 reads LGHNA; CDR2 reads YNFKEQ. CDR3 in amino acids: CASSRTVADGNTIYF. Written as DNA, the CDR3 is TGTGCCAGCAGCCGGACAGTTGCGGACGGAAACACCATATATTTT.

J is TRBJ2-2 and V is TRBV11-2; D is unclear. The germline CDR1 and CDR2 sequences are SGHAT and FQNNGV. Trimming shortened V by 3 bases and J by 3 bases, and 8 bases separated the two germline ends. This CDR3 region has 14 residues. CDR3 in amino acids: CASSFDVDTGELFF. CDR3 nucleotides: TGTGCCAGCAGCTTTGATGTGGACACCGGGGAGCTGTTTTTT. Drawing the rest from reference TRBV11-2 and TRBJ2-2, the complete variable domain is EAGVAQSPRYKIIEKRQSVAFWCNPISGHATLYWYQQILGQGPKLLIQFQNNGVVDDSQLPKDRFSAERLKGVDSTLKIQPAKLEDSAVYLCASSFDVDTGELFFGEGSRLTVL.

The table lists this clone with a count of one. The V gene is TRBV6-6, the J gene TRBJ1-5, with 11 bases lining up with TRBD1. This CDR3 is built from 17 residues. Germline lookup yields CDR1 MNHNY and CDR2 SVGAGI (reference sequence). Unmatched junction bases numbered 8, after V lost 5 bases and J lost 2 bases. As DNA, the CDR3 is TGTGCCAGCAGTCAGGGACAGGGGGGGATTCGCAATCAGCCCCAGCATTTT. This sequence encodes CASSQGQGGIRNQPQHF.

The chain uses TRBV18 and TRBJ2-7; D is uncertain. V lost 5 bases and J lost 2, with 13 bases in between. The germline V gene has CDR1 KGHSH and CDR2 LQKENI. The CDR3 extends over 14 amino acids. The chain's CDR3 is CASSFRGRAYEQYF. DNA for the CDR3: TGTGCCAGCTCATTCCGCGGCAGAGCCTACGAGCAGTACTTC.

This clone was seen only once. The rearrangement joins TRBV5-1 to TRBJ2-5, with 10 bases aligning to TRBD2. Trimming at V came to 3 bases and at J to 4 bases, leaving 9 bases not matched to a gene. Germline loops: CDR1 SGHRS, CDR2 YFSETQ. CDR3 length: 16 residues. Here the CDR3 DNA reads TGCGCCAGCAGCTCGGGAAGCGGGGGGGCCGTAGAGACCCAGTACTTC. It translates to CASSSGSGGAVETQYF.